The 10 T cell receptor beta chains given below trace back to one sample, sequenced in a study of cytomegalovirus exposure and HLA in healthy donors. The PCR made use of 60 Vbeta and 13 Jbeta primers. Assay used: immunoSEQ multiplex PCR; TCRdb lists only in-frame clones, some missing. The table lists fewer than 180,000 clones, roughly 77% of them singletons. The sample consisted of PBMCs. These receptors originate from a human donor in good health.

The rearrangement joins TRBV27 to TRBJ2-7; 7 positions match TRBD1. V shed 5 bases and J 2 bases; nucleotides not matched to a gene: 9. Germline CDR1 and CDR2: MNHEY and SMNVEV (reference sequence). The CDR3 consists of 15 residues. The CDR3 spells CASSTPYRGTYEQYF. CDR3 nucleotide sequence: TGTGCCAGCAGTACCCCGTACAGGGGTACCTACGAGCAGTACTTC.

The rearrangement links TRBV29-1 to TRBJ2-1, with TRBD2 matching 10 bases. J lost 8 bases, V lost 1 base, and 5 bases had no gene match. This CDR3 comprises 14 residues. Per germline, CDR1 SQVTM and CDR2 ANQGSEA. The CDR3 region is CSVEGSGGADEQFF. DNA for the CDR3: TGCAGCGTTGAAGGGAGCGGGGGGGCGGATGAGCAGTTCTTC.

The V and J genes are TRBV27 and TRBJ2-3; no reliable D call. Germline V gene lookup returns CDR1 MNHEY and CDR2 SMNVEV (reference sequence). CDR3 size: 13 residues. The V end lost 4 bases, the J end lost 1 base, and 6 bases lay between the germline ends. This CDR3 reads CASSSIGTDTQYF. The CDR3, as DNA: TGTGCCAGCAGTTCCATTGGCACAGATACGCAGTATTTT.

The rearrangement joins TRBV7-9 to TRBJ2-7; D perhaps matches TRBD1 (5 bases). CDR3 length: 14 residues. The V end was cut by 3 bases, the J end by 0 bases, with 9 bases between. The germline gives CDR1 SEHNR, CDR2 FQNEAQ (reference sequence). DNA of the CDR3: TGTGCCAGCAGCTTTGGGGCAAGCTCCTACGAGCAGTACTTC. Translation: CASSFGASSYEQYF.

This rearrangement joins TRBV30 to TRBJ1-2; D is ambiguous. There are 14 residues in the CDR3. V dropped 0 bases and J dropped 10 bases, with 18 bases sitting between them. CDR1 and CDR2 (germline): GTSNPN, SVGIG (reference sequence). CDR3 sequence (DNA): TGTGCCTGGAGTGTACTAGCACAATCAAACGTCTACACCTTC. Encoded protein: CAWSVLAQSNVYTF.

This clone was detected only a few times. The chain has TRBV6-5 and TRBJ2-2; perhaps TRBD1 as D (6 bases). The germline gives CDR1 MNHEY, CDR2 SVGAGI. The CDR3 covers 13 residues. V shed 4 bases and J shed 6 bases, with 9 bases lying between them. This CDR3 reads CASSSGEAGELFF. CDR3 DNA sequence: TGTGCCAGCAGTTCAGGGGAAGCCGGGGAGCTGTTTTTT.

The chain recombines TRBV5-1 with TRBJ2-5; 8 nucleotides align to TRBD2. Germline lookup yields CDR1 SGHRS and CDR2 YFSETQ. V lost 4 bases to trimming and J lost 7 bases; unmatched junction nucleotides: 12. The CDR3 is 15 amino acids. The CDR3 reads CASSPIGGRLVTQYF. The CDR3 DNA sequence: TGCGCCAGCAGCCCAATCGGCGGGAGGCTCGTGACCCAGTACTTC.

The V gene is TRBV7-9, the J gene TRBJ1-1, with TRBD1 matching over 7 bases. Germline V gene sequence: CDR1 SEHNR, CDR2 FQNEAQ (reference sequence). With 5 bases clipped from V and 6 bases from J, the junction kept 9 bases outside the gene matches. The CDR3 is 14 amino acids. The chain's CDR3 is CASSPVQGPAEAFF. The CDR3 DNA follows: TGTGCCAGCAGCCCGGTACAGGGGCCGGCTGAAGCTTTCTTT.

CDR3 amino acids: CASSTQGGNQPQHF. The CDR3 DNA reads as TGTGCCAGTAGTACTCAAGGGGGCAATCAGCCCCAGCATTTT. The V gene is TRBV19, the J gene TRBJ1-5; a weak D match, TRBD1 (5 bases). The CDR3 totals 14 residues. Germline loops: CDR1 LNHDA, CDR2 SQIVND (reference sequence). V was clipped by 4 bases and J by 2 bases, with 9 bases between them.

V usage is TRBV6-6 and J usage is TRBJ1-5; tentatively, D is TRBD1 (6 bases). The germline CDR1 and CDR2 sequences are MNHNY and SVGAGI (reference sequence). This CDR3 contains 16 residues. V dropped 2 bases and J dropped 5 bases, with 16 bases sitting between them. In DNA form, the CDR3 reads TGTGCCAGCAGTTACGGGGGCGGCGGAAAGGATCAGCCCCAGCATTTT. Translation: CASSYGGGGKDQPQHF.